This TCR beta chain was identified during a study of CD8 T cells in Susac syndrome. An input of roughly 0.5 to 1 ug of RNA was subjected to reverse transcription using random hexamers. TCRdb analysed the immunoSEQ multiplex PCR reads with MiXCR anew, one entry per CDR3 protein. The sample contains about 50,000 distinct CDR3 sequences, 93% of which appear only once. Between the trimmed V and J ends, which lost 8 bases and 1 base, there was a span of 10 bases. The CDR3 length is 13 residues. TEMRA cells were enriched by FACS, while CD8+ and CD4+ T cells were obtained through a negative isolation that was performed magnetically.

The TCR was taken from a human donor with multiple sclerosis. V usage is TRBV12-3 or TRBV12-4 and J usage is TRBJ2-3; D unclear. The sequencing sample was made of CD8+ T cells from PBMCs. The CDR3 DNA follows: TGTGCCAGCGTATGGGATGGCACAGATACGCAGTATTTT. This gives the protein CASVWDGTDTQYF.